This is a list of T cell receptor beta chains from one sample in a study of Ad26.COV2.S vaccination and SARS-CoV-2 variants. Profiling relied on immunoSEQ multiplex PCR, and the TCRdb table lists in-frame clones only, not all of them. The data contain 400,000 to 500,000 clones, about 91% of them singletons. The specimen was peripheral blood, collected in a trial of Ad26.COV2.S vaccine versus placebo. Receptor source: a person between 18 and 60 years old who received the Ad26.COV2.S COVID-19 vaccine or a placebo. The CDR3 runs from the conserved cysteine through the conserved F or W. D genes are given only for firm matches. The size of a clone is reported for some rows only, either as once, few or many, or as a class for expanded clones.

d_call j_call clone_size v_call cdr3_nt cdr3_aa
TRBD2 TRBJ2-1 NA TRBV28 TGTGCCAGCAGTCCCCCCCGGGGGCGGGGGGGCCTTGGTGAGCAGTTCTTC CASSPPRGRGGLGEQFF
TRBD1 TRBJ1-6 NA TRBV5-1 TGCGCCAGCAGCTTGGTGGGACAGGGAACTTCACCCCTCCACTTT CASSLVGQGTSPLHF
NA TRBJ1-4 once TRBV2 TGTGCCAGCACGCCTCCGGCCGGTGAAAAACTGTTTTTT CASTPPAGEKLFF
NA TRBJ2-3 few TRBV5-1 TGCGCCAGCAGCTTCAGGACAGCAGACACAGATACGCAGTATTTT CASSFRTADTDTQYF
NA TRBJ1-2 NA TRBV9 TGTGCCAGCAGCGTAACAGGCGCTAACTATGGCTACACCTTC CASSVTGANYGYTF
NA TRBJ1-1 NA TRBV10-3 TGTGCCATCTGGCCGGGGACTTGGAACACTGAAGCTTTCTTT CAIWPGTWNTEAFF
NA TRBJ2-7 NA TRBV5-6 TGTGCCAGCAGCTTGGCCCCCCCCTACGAGCAGTACTTC CASSLAPPYEQYF
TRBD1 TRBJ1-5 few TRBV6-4 TGTGCCAGCAGTGTAACAGGGGGAAATCAGCCCCAGCATTTT CASSVTGGNQPQHF
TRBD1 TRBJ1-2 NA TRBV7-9 TGTGCCAGCAGCCTGACAGGGCAGAATGGCTACACCTTC CASSLTGQNGYTF
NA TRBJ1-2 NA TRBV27 TGTGCCAGCAGTTTAAAAGGGGTGGAGAGGGTCCTCTATGGCTACACCTTC CASSLKGVERVLYGYTF